Following are 21 T cell receptor beta chains from one sample sequenced in a study of blood T cell repertoires in COVID-19. Using immunoSEQ multiplex PCR, the repertoire was profiled, and TCRdb retains in-frame clones only, with some absent. The table has about 76,000 clones, 83% seen once. The sample taken for sequencing was peripheral blood. These receptors were obtained from an elderly man with acute or convalescent COVID-19.

This clone was seen only once. This rearrangement joins TRBV24-1 to TRBJ2-1; 9 bases fit TRBD2. Unmatched junction bases numbered 13, after V lost 4 bases and J lost 7 bases. Germline V gene data show CDR1 as KGHDR and CDR2 as SFDVKD. The CDR3 totals 17 residues. CDR3 protein: CATSDALAGESWNEQFF. DNA of the CDR3: TGTGCCACCAGTGACGCCTTAGCGGGAGAATCGTGGAATGAGCAGTTCTTC.

The chain recombines TRBV7-8 with TRBJ1-3; 8 nucleotides align to TRBD1. The CDR3 extends over 18 amino acids. The J segment lost 0 bases and the V segment lost 3 bases, leaving 10 bases of the junction unmatched. Per germline, CDR1 SGHVS and CDR2 FQNEAQ. The CDR3 nucleotides read TGTGCCAGCAGCTTGTCGGGACAGGACTTTCTCTCTGGAAACACCATATATTTT. This encodes CASSLSGQDFLSGNTIYF.

The chain links TRBV28 to TRBJ2-7; D not resolved. The length of the CDR3 is 13 residues. V was trimmed by 5 bases and J by 5 bases, leaving 13 bases between them. In germline, CDR1 is MDHEN, CDR2 SYDVKM. CDR3 residues: CASSQSRSHEQYF. For the CDR3, the DNA is TGTGCCAGCAGTCAATCTAGGTCCCACGAGCAGTACTTC.

The genes are TRBV4-1 and TRBJ1-1; maybe TRBD1 (5 bases). The ends were cut back, 6 bases at V and 1 base at J, with 12 bases in the middle. The germline V gene encodes CDR1 MGHRA and CDR2 YSYEKL. The CDR3 length is 14 residues. The CDR3 loop is CASRRVGENTEAFF. The CDR3 DNA reads as TGCGCCAGCAGACGGGTAGGGGAGAACACTGAAGCTTTCTTT.

The rearrangement joins TRBV19 to TRBJ2-7, with 12 bases aligning to TRBD1. Germline V gives CDR1 LNHDA, CDR2 SQIVND (reference sequence). This CDR3 region has 14 residues. The V and J ends lost 6 bases and 5 bases, in that order; junction bases with no gene match: 5. CDR3: CASRGTGGFDEQYF. CDR3 in DNA: TGTGCCAGTAGGGGGACAGGGGGCTTCGACGAGCAGTACTTC.

The V gene is TRBV19, the J gene TRBJ2-7; possible D gene TRBD1, 5 bases. Germline V CDR1 and CDR2: LNHDA, SQIVND (reference sequence). V was pared by 8 bases and J by 2 bases, with 13 bases between. The CDR3 sequence is 13 residues long. The CDR3 coding sequence is TGTGCCAGTGCTACAGGCGACGCCTACGAGCAGTACTTC. Protein sequence: CASATGDAYEQYF.

The chain has TRBV29-1 and TRBJ1-3; 7 bases agree with TRBD1. Losses at the gene ends were 7 bases for V and 0 bases for J; bases not matched to a gene: 6. The CDR3 is 14 amino acids. Germline V CDR1 and CDR2: SQVTM, ANQGSEA. CDR3 in DNA: TGCAGCGCCAGGGACAGCCTCTCTGGAAACACCATATATTTT. It yields the protein CSARDSLSGNTIYF. Filled out from reference TRBV29-1 and TRBJ1-3, the complete variable domain reads SAVISQKPSRDICQRGTSLTIQCQVDSQVTMMFWYRQQPGQSLTLIATANQGSEATYESGFVIDKFPISRPNLTFSTLTVSNMSPEDSSIYLCSARDSLSGNTIYFGEGSWLTVV.

The chain couples TRBV9 to TRBJ1-5; D ambiguous. The V end lost 3 bases, the J end lost 0 bases, and 7 bases lay between the germline ends. The CDR3 contains 14 residues. CDR1 and CDR2 (germline): SGDLS, YYNGEE. Written as DNA, the CDR3 is TGTGCCAGCAGCGCCGCGGGTAGCAATCAGCCCCAGCATTTT. It specifies CASSAAGSNQPQHF.

The chain links TRBV6-1 to TRBJ1-1, with 7 bases identical to TRBD1. V shed 2 bases and J 3 bases; nucleotides not matched to a gene: 3. CDR3 length: 14 amino acids. The germline CDR1 and CDR2 sequences are MNHNS and SASEGT. This chain's CDR3 is CASSERDRDTEAFF. The CDR3 DNA reads TGTGCCAGCAGTGAACGAGACAGGGACACTGAAGCTTTCTTT.

The chain has TRBV3-1 (or the pseudogene TRBV3-2) and TRBJ2-7; the D gene is possibly TRBD1 (5 bases). Between the trimmed V and J ends, which lost 4 bases and 4 bases, there was a span of 17 bases. Germline V gene sequence: CDR1 LGHDT, CDR2 YNNKEL (reference sequence). The CDR3 runs to 15 residues. Here the CDR3 DNA reads TGTGCCAGCAGCCCCCTTATAGGGGTCGGGTACGAGCAGTACTTC. Amino acids: CASSPLIGVGYEQYF.

This rearrangement joins TRBV7-9 to TRBJ2-7; 7 positions match TRBD1. V was clipped by 3 bases and J by 1 base; unmatched bases: 3. This CDR3 is 14 amino acids long. CDR1 SEHNR and CDR2 FQNEAQ come from the germline V gene (reference sequence). Here the CDR3 DNA reads TGTGCCAGCAGCTTCGGGACAGTGTCCTACGAGCAGTACTTC. Protein: CASSFGTVSYEQYF.

This chain joins TRBV6-5 and TRBJ1-1; no clear D. From germline, CDR1 is MNHEY and CDR2 SVGAGI. There are 14 residues in the CDR3. Trimming took 2 bases from V and 6 from J, leaving 13 bases between them. The DNA of the CDR3 is TGTGCCAGCAGTTACGGGCCGCTGGGCCCTGAAGCTTTCTTT. This codes for CASSYGPLGPEAFF.

The V and J genes are TRBV6-2 or TRBV6-3 and TRBJ2-5, with a weak D call TRBD2 (6 bases). The CDR3 length is 14 residues. V dropped 5 bases and J dropped 5 bases, with 15 bases sitting between them. Germline V CDR1 and CDR2: MNHEY, SVGEGT. The CDR3 DNA sequence: TGTGCCAGCAGTCCCCCGGGGGTCCCGGAGACCCAGTACTTC. Translated: CASSPPGVPETQYF.

The gene calls are TRBV28 and TRBJ2-1; TRBD2 might be the D (7 bases). Germline values: CDR1 MDHEN, CDR2 SYDVKM. This CDR3 is built from 14 residues. V gave up 7 bases and J gave up 6 bases, with 16 bases separating them. CDR3 coding DNA: TGTGCCAGCATTGAGGGGGGGGCGCTCAATGAGCAGTTCTTC. This gives the protein CASIEGGALNEQFF.

About this clone itself: Other DNA variants within this sample encode the same CDR3. The V gene is TRBV29-1, the J gene TRBJ2-3, with a weak D call TRBD2 (6 bases). The CDR3 contains 11 residues. V was trimmed by 4 bases and J by 9 bases, leaving 11 bases between them. Germline CDR1 SQVTM, CDR2 ANQGSEA. CDR3 protein: CSVVTGDTQYF. The CDR3 DNA reads as TGCAGCGTTGTAACGGGGGACACGCAGTATTTT.

This chain joins TRBV5-1 and TRBJ2-1; D is undetermined. Germline CDR1 SGHRS, CDR2 YFSETQ. CDR3 size: 12 residues. Trimming left V 3 bases short and J 6 bases short, with 7 bases between. This CDR3 is CASSYKRNEQFF. CDR3 bases: TGCGCCAGCAGCTACAAGCGCAATGAGCAGTTCTTC.

The chain joins TRBV7-2 to TRBJ1-3; D unresolved. The V end was cut by 5 bases, the J end by 0 bases, with 11 bases between. CDR1 and CDR2 from the germline V gene are SGHTA and FQGNSA. The CDR3 totals 15 residues. The CDR3 sequence: CASSTRTGSGNTIYF. In DNA form, the CDR3 reads TGTGCCAGCAGCACCCGGACTGGCTCTGGAAACACCATATATTTT.

The chain employs TRBV6-5 and TRBJ1-5; D remains ambiguous. Trimming took off 7 bases at V and 0 bases at J, with 10 bases between the two ends. This CDR3 region has 14 residues. Germline values: CDR1 MNHEY, CDR2 SVGAGI. The CDR3 nucleotides are TGTGCCAGCACCGCGGGTCATAGCAATCAGCCCCAGCATTTT. It encodes CASTAGHSNQPQHF.

This rearrangement joins TRBV5-6 to TRBJ1-2, with D perhaps matching TRBD1 (6 bases). CDR3 length equals 11 residues. The germline V gene encodes CDR1 SGHDT and CDR2 YYEEEE. Between the trimmed V and J ends, which lost 4 bases and 8 bases, there was a span of 9 bases. The DNA of the CDR3 is TGTGCCAGCAGCGGGGGCGAAGGCTACACCTTC. As protein: CASSGGEGYTF.

This rearrangement joins TRBV12-3 or TRBV12-4 to TRBJ1-2; unclear D gene. The CDR3 spans 12 residues. V dropped 6 bases and J dropped 6 bases, with 11 bases sitting between them. CDR3 sequence: CASRSNSDGYTF. CDR3 coding DNA: TGTGCCAGCAGATCAAACTCGGATGGCTACACCTTC.

The chain links TRBV6-5 to TRBJ1-1; 9 bases are a match to TRBD1. Germline CDR1 MNHEY, CDR2 SVGAGI. There are 14 residues in the CDR3. The junction had 8 bases not matched to a gene; V was cut back by 8 bases and J by 4 bases. In nucleotides, the CDR3 is TGTGCCAGCGAGGGACAGGGAATAGGCACTGAAGCTTTCTTT. It is translated as CASEGQGIGTEAFF.